This passage covers 20 T cell receptor beta chains from one sample sequenced in a study of T cells in Graves' hyperthyroidism and ophthalmopathy. Researchers took RNA transcripts and amplified the TCR beta CDR3 regions from them. Carried out on the TCR CDR3, a first-round RT-PCR used the HTBI primer set. TCRdb independently ran MiXCR on the multiplex PCR reads; one entry per CDR3 protein. The sample lists about 530,000 distinct CDR3 sequences, 17% occurring once. The sequencing input was blood. The receptors were gathered from a young woman with Graves' ophthalmopathy.

This clonotype was counted at least ten times. The V and J genes are TRBV6-1 and TRBJ2-1; 8 nucleotides line up with TRBD2. Germline values: CDR1 MNHNS, CDR2 SASEGT. This CDR3 has 15 residues. The J segment lost 8 bases and the V segment lost 4 bases, leaving 10 bases of the junction unmatched. CDR3 amino acids: CASSVTSGAPDEQFF. The CDR3, as DNA: TGTGCCAGCAGTGTTACTAGCGGCGCACCGGATGAGCAGTTCTTC.

The chain combines TRBV19 with TRBJ2-1; D is perhaps TRBD2 (5 bases). The CDR3 is 14 amino acids. Trimming stripped 3 bases from V and 4 bases from J, with 10 bases between. The germline V gene encodes CDR1 LNHDA and CDR2 SQIVND (reference sequence). CDR3: CASSISGSYNEQFF. In nucleotides, the CDR3 is TGTGCCAGTAGTATCAGCGGTTCTTACAATGAGCAGTTCTTC.

The CDR3 bases are TGTGCCAGCAGTTCCGACAGGGCGGGGAATCAGCCCCAGCATTTT. Encoded protein: CASSSDRAGNQPQHF. The chain couples TRBV6-1 to TRBJ1-5, with 7 bases matching TRBD1. Germline CDR1 is MNHNS and CDR2 is SASEGT. Trimming cost V 5 bases and J 4 bases; bases outside gene matches: 8. CDR3 size: 15 residues.

This clonotype was seen at least ten times. V usage is TRBV28 and J usage is TRBJ1-1, with 7 positions matching TRBD1. CDR3 length: 13 amino acids. The V segment lost 5 bases and the J segment 7 bases; nucleotides outside the gene matches: 7. Germline CDR1 MDHEN, CDR2 SYDVKM. DNA for the CDR3: TGTGCCAGCAGTGACAGGGAACCCGGTGAAGCTTTCTTT. This codes for CASSDREPGEAFF. Full variable domain (outside the CDR3, taken from reference TRBV28 and TRBJ1-1): DVKVTQSSRYLVKRTGEKVFLECVQDMDHENMFWYRQDPGLGLRLIYFSYDVKMKEKGDIPEGYSVSREKKERFSLILESASTNQTSMYLCASSDREPGEAFFGQGTRLTVV.

This clonotype was counted many times. V and J are TRBV18 and TRBJ2-7; D is perhaps TRBD1 (6 bases). Germline CDR1 reads KGHSH; CDR2 reads LQKENI. Trimming took off 3 bases at V and 2 bases at J, with 14 bases between the two ends. This CDR3 comprises 15 residues. This CDR3 reads CASSPNPDSTYEQYF. In DNA, the CDR3 is TGTGCCAGCTCACCGAACCCGGACAGTACCTACGAGCAGTACTTC.

The chain has TRBV11-3 and TRBJ2-3; 11 nucleotides agree with TRBD1. The germline CDR1 and CDR2 sequences are SGHNT and YENEEA. There are 16 residues in the CDR3. J lost 3 bases, V lost 0 bases, and 2 bases had no gene match. CDR3 in amino acids: CASSLEGTGGTDTQYF. The CDR3, as DNA: TGTGCCAGCAGCTTAGAAGGGACAGGGGGAACAGATACGCAGTATTTT.

V usage is TRBV27 and J usage is TRBJ2-6; TRBD1 might be the D (6 bases). CDR3 length: 16 residues. Germline assignment: CDR1 MNHEY and CDR2 SMNVEV (reference sequence). V was pared by 3 bases and J by 8 bases, with 17 bases between. CDR3 sequence: CASSFTGGLGPNVLTF. The CDR3 nucleotides read TGTGCCAGCAGTTTCACTGGGGGCCTGGGGCCCAACGTCCTGACTTTC.

There are a few counts of this clonotype. A junction end diverges from the germline sequence, so it may reflect a read error. The rearrangement uses TRBV29-1 and TRBJ1-2; D perhaps matches TRBD1 (5 bases). CDR1 is SQVTM, CDR2 ANQGSEA, per germline. This CDR3 has 12 residues. In DNA form, the CDR3 reads TGCAGCCTTGAAGGGGATGGCTATGGCTACACCTTC. Encoded protein: CSLEGDGYGYTF.

This clonotype occurred many times. The CDR3 nucleotides are TGTGCCAGCAGCTTTCTGTCCAGGACTCTCGACTCTAACTATGGCTACACCTTC. This gives the protein CASSFLSRTLDSNYGYTF. The V gene is TRBV7-8, the J gene TRBJ1-2; no definite D call. There are 18 residues in the CDR3. The V end lost 3 bases, the J end lost 0 bases, and 20 bases lay between the germline ends. Germline CDR1 SGHVS, CDR2 FQNEAQ.

This clonotype was detected ten times or more. The chain joins TRBV12-3 or TRBV12-4 to TRBJ1-1, with D possibly TRBD1 on 5 matching bases. Trimming took off 6 bases at V and 5 bases at J, with 16 bases between the two ends. The CDR3 contains 14 residues. CDR3 in DNA: TGTGCCAGCAGCCAACGGGACGCCCGGACTGAAGCTTTCTTT. It translates to CASSQRDARTEAFF.

A note on this clonotype: This may be a read error, as it is one base from a much larger clone. CDR3 coding DNA: TGTGCCAGCAGCTTAGGCCCTAGCTCCTACAATGGGCAGTTCTTC. It yields the protein CASSLGPSSYNGQFF. V is TRBV11-2 and J is TRBJ2-1; D may be TRBD2 (5 bases). The CDR3 totals 15 residues. CDR1 and CDR2 (germline): SGHAT, FQNNGV. The whole variable domain, remainder taken from reference TRBV11-2 and TRBJ2-1, is EAGVAQSPRYKIIEKRQSVAFWCNPISGHATLYWYQQILGQGPKLLIQFQNNGVVDDSQLPKDRFSAERLKGVDSTLKIQPAKLEDSAVYLCASSLGPSSYNGQFFGPGTRLTVL.

This clonotype appeared a few times. The chain couples TRBV5-1 to TRBJ1-1; TRBD1 matches 7 bases. The germline CDR1 and CDR2 sequences are SGHRS and YFSETQ. There are 15 residues in the CDR3. V shed 4 bases, J shed 10 bases, and the junction held 16 bases outside the gene matches. CDR3 region: CASSIGGSSTGRAFF. CDR3 bases: TGCGCCAGCAGCATTGGGGGATCCTCGACAGGGCGAGCTTTCTTT.

This clonotype was seen only a few times. The chain carries TRBV5-6 and TRBJ1-5; 8 nucleotides line up with TRBD1. The V and J ends lost 4 bases and 5 bases, in that order; junction bases with no gene match: 8. CDR1 is SGHDT, CDR2 YYEEEE, per germline. The CDR3 loop spans 15 amino acids. The CDR3 DNA reads TGTGCCAGCAGCCGCCGGGACAGGAATTATCAGCCCCAGCATTTT. Encoded protein: CASSRRDRNYQPQHF.

The sample holds a few counts of this clonotype. The chain recombines TRBV6-1 with TRBJ1-2, with D uncertain. CDR1 and CDR2 from the germline V gene are MNHNS and SASEGT. This CDR3 contains 11 residues. Trimming shortened V by 6 bases and J by 2 bases, and 4 bases separated the two germline ends. As DNA, the CDR3 is TGTGCCAGCAGGCCCAACTATGGCTACACCTTC. It encodes CASRPNYGYTF.

There are many counts of this clonotype. The chain joins TRBV28 to TRBJ2-1, with TRBD2 matching 9 bases. The junction had 8 bases not matched to a gene; V was cut back by 5 bases and J by 0 bases. Germline V gives CDR1 MDHEN, CDR2 SYDVKM. The CDR3 has 17 amino acids. The CDR3 here is CASSPLSGSGSYNEQFF. Here the CDR3 DNA reads TGTGCCAGCAGTCCACTTAGCGGGAGCGGCTCCTACAATGAGCAGTTCTTC.

This clonotype was picked up a small number of times. The CDR3 sequence: CASSLVPGVTGYTF. CDR3 bases: TGTGCCAGCAGTTTAGTCCCGGGGGTTACCGGCTACACCTTC. The chain links TRBV12-3 or TRBV12-4 to TRBJ1-2; TRBD1 might be the D (5 bases). The CDR3 has 14 residues. V was shortened by 1 base and J by 8 bases, with 14 bases between the two germline ends.

V is TRBV29-1 and J is TRBJ1-2, with a weak D call TRBD1 (5 bases). This CDR3 comprises 13 residues. Germline V gene data show CDR1 as SQVTM and CDR2 as ANQGSEA. The V gene lost 3 bases and the J gene lost 1 base, with 9 bases spanning the gap. The CDR3 protein is CSVDQGVNYGYTF. In DNA form, the CDR3 reads TGCAGCGTTGACCAGGGTGTTAACTATGGCTACACCTTC.

Many counts were recorded for this clonotype. The chain joins TRBV9 to TRBJ2-1; the D gene is possibly TRBD2 (6 bases). Germline-derived CDR1 and CDR2 are SGDLS and YYNGEE. V shed 4 bases and J shed 5 bases, with 16 bases lying between them. The CDR3 contains 15 residues. The CDR3 nucleotides read TGTGCCAGCAGCCCCCACCGCGGGATAAACAATGAGCAGTTCTTC. Amino acids: CASSPHRGINNEQFF.

V usage is TRBV12-3 or TRBV12-4 and J usage is TRBJ2-6; weak D call: TRBD2 (5 bases). There are 16 residues in the CDR3. The ends were cut back, 2 bases at V and 2 bases at J, with 10 bases in the middle. The CDR3 DNA follows: TGTGCCAGCAGTTTACCCGACGGGACTGGGGCCAACGTCCTGACTTTC. It codes for CASSLPDGTGANVLTF.

The rearrangement uses TRBV28 and TRBJ1-6; D is undetermined. Trimming pared 5 bases from V and 14 bases from J, leaving 13 bases between. The CDR3 runs 12 residues. Germline-derived CDR1 and CDR2 are MDHEN and SYDVKM. CDR3 sequence: CASSPRSFTLHF. The DNA of the CDR3 is TGTGCCAGCAGTCCCCGAAGTTTTACCCTCCACTTT.